This T cell receptor beta chain was captured by sequencing in a study of blood T cells in healthy people across ages. This CDR3 is 10 amino acids long. CDR1 and CDR2 from the germline V gene are MNHEY and SMNVEV (reference sequence). General study results and limits: The authors considered diversity estimates from one million T cells to be underestimates. Both higher diversity and more naive CD4+ cells marked long-lived donors when set against aged donors. Naive and antigen-experienced cells were not separated, limiting conclusive comparison.

With a J-beta primer mix and a sample-barcoded 5' primer, a second PCR ran roughly 6 to 11 cycles. TCRdb ran MiXCR on the 5' RACE reads and lists one entry per CDR3 protein. The sample contains over 1,500,000 distinct CDR3 sequences, more than 35% of which appear only once. Regarding this clonotype: No antigen is known for it. One end of the junction varies from germline; a read error may be responsible.

No fewer than 5.5 micrograms of total RNA were isolated from every sample. The sample consisted of blood. This receptor was obtained from a human donor in good health. The V gene is TRBV27, the J gene TRBJ2-7, with D uncertain. Here the CDR3 DNA reads TGTGCCGGCAGTATCTACGAGCAGTACTTC. Protein product: CAGSIYEQYF.